One T cell receptor beta chain is described in this entry. Its cognate antigen is unknown. TCRdb reanalysed the reads using MiXCR and keeps one entry per CDR3 protein. The data hold 750,000 to 950,000 distinct CDR3 sequences, with roughly 29% observed a single time. This CDR3 is 18 amino acids long. Germline assignment: CDR1 MNHEY and CDR2 SVGEGT. The J segment lost 0 bases and the V segment lost 0 bases, leaving 8 bases of the junction unmatched. This sample was taken from a study of T cell repertoires in cytomegalovirus infection. Turning to the study itself: Recently identified HLA-C-restricted CMV epitopes were among the peptides used. It can be stated that public TCR beta signatures indicated CMV infection as well as a matching HLA type.

Overall study findings and caveats: The cumulative frequency of public TCR beta families identified carriers of CMV plus the relevant HLA. The ex vivo response was dominated by HLA-C-restricted CMV-specific TCR beta clonotypes.

The receptor was derived from a human donor in good health (CMV status not recorded). Some clones in this sample may be carry-over from other donors' samples. Specimen: cultured CD8+ T cells from PBMCs, collected from culture after CMV antigen stimulation. The chain employs TRBV6-2 or TRBV6-3 and TRBJ2-3; the match to TRBD2 covers 8 bases. CDR3 coding DNA: TGTGCCAGCAGTTACTCCCCGGCGGGGGGACTGAGCACAGATACGCAGTATTTT. Protein sequence: CASSYSPAGGLSTDTQYF.